This record concerns one T cell receptor beta chain sequence. These data come from a study of blood T cell repertoires in COVID-19. Overall study context: The United States, Italy and Spain were the sources of the acute and convalescent COVID-19 samples. PBMCs, B-cell-depleted T cells, or T cells were the source of the cDNA or gDNA that made up the material.

The CDR3 loop spans 14 amino acids. Germline lookup yields CDR1 SGDLS and CDR2 YYNGEE. V was trimmed by 4 bases and J by 11 bases, leaving 21 bases between them. In the original workflow: For nucleated cells, counts were estimated from reference gene primer amplification. Using immunoSEQ multiplex PCR, the repertoire was profiled, and TCRdb retains in-frame clones only, with some absent. That table gives V, J and clone size, and the DNA gave D and trimming. The sample consists of 120,000 or so clones, almost 85% of them appearing once. V gene TRBV9 combines with J gene TRBJ1-1; D uncertain. The sequence derives from a woman under 40 who had recovered from COVID-19. The sample consisted of peripheral blood. CDR3 nucleotide sequence: TGTGCCAGCAGCACCTCTGTTTCTGCCCCAGGTGCTTTCTTT. Amino acids: CASSTSVSAPGAFF.